The source of this T cell receptor (beta chain) is a study of cytomegalovirus exposure and HLA in healthy donors (TCRdb year 2017). Background on the whole study: According to an earlier analysis of several hundred of the donors, 150 million to 200 million T cells yielded 117 million unique TCR beta sequences and more than 250 Gb of sequence data. Typing coverage differed by locus: A, B, C, DRB1 and DQB1 were typed in roughly 629-630 donors, DQA1 in 522, DPA1 in roughly 590, and DPB1 in 450 to 490. An early release covering about 600 HLA-typed donors comprised about 300 gigabases of sequencing data and approximately 85 million unique TCR sequences. Donor age, sex, ethnicity and CMV serostatus were compiled alongside the repertoire data. The study aimed to test whether cataloging public T cell receptors could reveal signatures of past pathogen exposure. High-throughput TCR immunosequencing, statistical association of individual TCRs with disease status, and machine learning were combined to predict cytomegalovirus infection status. To study patterns of TCR occurrence, a later analysis re-analyzed previously published TCR beta repertoires from 500 to 850 donors and added high-resolution HLA genotyping. About five DR-DQ haplotypes were handled as single units for association and clustering, since linkage in the cohort was strong. The T cell repertoires of 550 to 850 subjects were profiled by immunosequencing and related to cytomegalovirus serostatus. In an earlier analysis of around 540 of the donors, high-throughput TCR beta sequencing was used to judge whether each TCR beta V gene segment behaved as functional or pseudogenic. Both class I and class II loci were covered by HLA typing, at four-digit resolution. The genetic ancestry cluster associated with self-reported Caucasian donors included over 80% of the 350 to 500 genotyped donors. A later genetic analysis took genome-wide SNP genotypes for about 55% of the 666 donors and used that subset as a discovery cohort. Among approximately 370 genotyped donors of the cohort, an average of approximately 240,000 unique TCR beta nucleotide sequences was sequenced per donor, of which 15% to 20% were non-productive. In addition to the first cohort of around 670 subjects, a separate validation cohort of some 120 different subjects was used. All discovery cohort repertoires had been generated using a single sequencing platform. Rather than using new phenotypic data, the later analysis identified candidate immune exposures from TCR beta sequences and from how often those sequences occurred across donors. The paper's findings and limits, for the study overall: According to a later analysis, most CMV-associated TCR beta chains appeared to be HLA-restricted, and the HLA associations seemed to be driven largely by CMV exposure. A few of the identified cytomegalovirus-associated TCR beta chains were confirmed in vitro to be specific for cytomegalovirus antigens. Linkage disequilibrium might explain the correlated functional status among segregating V segments, but an unknown experimental factor could not be excluded. When HLA alleles, especially DR and DQ, strongly co-occurred, TCR associations were difficult to assign to individual alleles. Because HLA typing was missing for some donors at each locus, association tests included only the typed subset. Most TCR sequences were seen in very few donors, while some public TCRs were found in many individuals. The study gave a list of 150 to 200 TCR beta chains associated with cytomegalovirus. The sequencing pipeline was judged likely to have produced a cluster of highly shared sequence variants as a technical artifact. The authors suggested that the approach could potentially be extended to other disease states and immunological phenotypes. Because the 87-base-pair reads could not distinguish some IMGT-functional V segments, including TRBV6-2 and TRBV6-3, those segments were excluded. Some 16 rarely observed V segments, including chromosome 9 orphons, were excluded from the earlier analysis of approximately 500 of the donors because counts were too low. An earlier analysis of some 560 of the donors showed that most TCR beta V segments appeared in productive rearrangements either about 87% or about 30% of the time, which broadly matched IMGT annotations. A later genetic analysis associated a missense DCLRE1C variant with V-gene and J-gene trimming of TCR beta chains, and an independent cohort replicated the association. Several of the top co-occurrence clusters appeared to be linked to parvovirus B19, influenza, CMV and Epstein-Barr virus, according to a later analysis. A later analysis found that TCR association rates varied across HLA loci, with DRB1 alleles showing the most associated TCRs and HLA-C alleles the fewest. In a later genetic analysis, fewer N-insertions in productive TCRs were reported among donors in an Asian-associated ancestry cluster than the roughly 700-donor mean. In a later analysis, around 17,000 TCR beta sequences were associated with specific HLA alleles at a false discovery rate of 0.05. In both the original and validation cohorts, the classifier was reported to diagnose cytomegalovirus status with high specificity and sensitivity. The only immune exposure information available for the cohort was CMV serostatus. A further reported finding was that TCR beta sequences accurately predicted the HLA-A and HLA-B alleles for most subjects in the first cohort. Compared with equally common non-associated chains, HLA-associated TCR beta chains in a later analysis were more clonally expanded and had lower generation probabilities. Only TCR beta chains were sequenced in this cohort, and the absence of alpha or paired-chain data limited detectable features. Roughly uniform sequencing depth across donors was assumed in presence/absence analyses, although this assumption may not hold.

As encoded in the germline V gene, CDR1 is SGHTA while CDR2 is FQGNSA. The CDR3, from cysteine to phenylalanine, totals 13 residues. The DNA shown is the 39-base CDR3, in frame from base 1. The library was prepared using the immunoSEQ multiplex PCR assay. The multiplex PCR relied on a mix of 60 forward primers for TCR Vbeta segments and 13 reverse primers for TCR Jbeta segments. The CDR3 region of rearranged TCR beta genes was amplified from genomic DNA with a multiplex PCR assay. The amplified TCR beta libraries were sequenced on the Illumina HiSeq System as 87-base-pair reads. The authors' pipeline ran thus. Across the 670 or so repertoires, a later analysis counted 80 million or so unique TCR beta chains, about 10 million of which were shared by at least two donors. To remove PCR and sequencing errors, raw reads were error-corrected and collapsed into unique sequences using a nearest-neighbor algorithm that merged closely related sequences. To assign V, D and J gene segments, CDR3 sequences were aligned to IMGT reference sequences. For a sequence to be retained, a match of at least six nucleotides was required to both a V gene segment and a J gene segment. A rearrangement was called productive if the CDR3 had no stop codons and remained in frame with V and J, and every other rearrangement was called non-productive. CDR3 was defined by IMGT convention, running from the second conserved V-encoded cysteine to the conserved J-encoded phenylalanine. The earlier analysis of 500 to 750 of the donors excluded any sequence lacking an unambiguous match to a single V gene segment. In an earlier analysis of roughly 600 of the donors, a V segment was called functional when productive rearrangements were above 56.7%, and segregating when the standard deviation between donors exceeded 5%. A statistical classification framework was developed to diagnose cytomegalovirus status using the catalog of TCR beta chain sequences. In a later analysis, TCR nucleotide sequences were compared against IMGT/GENE-DB human TR gene sequences so that V and J genes could be assigned. In a later analysis, CDR3 sequences and most-parsimonious VDJ recombination scenarios were assigned using the TCRdist pipeline. In a later analysis, each TCR beta chain was defined by its CDR3 amino acid sequence together with its V-gene family, and reads lacking a unique V-gene family were excluded. In a later analysis, fewer than 600 highly shared, low-generation-probability nucleotide sequences were removed to address suspected cross-contamination and a sequencing artifact. In a later analysis, a clonal expansion index was calculated for each public chain from normalized within-repertoire ranks of inferred template counts. A later analysis computed generation probabilities with a VDJ recombination model fitted to out-of-frame rearrangements, and checked the results against IGoR. A later analysis scored TCR-TCR, TCR-HLA and TCR-CMV co-occurrence with hypergeometric tests, applying a repertoire-size bias correction to TCR pairs. In a later analysis, false discovery rates were estimated by permuting HLA or CMV assignments 20 times. In a later analysis, co-occurring TCRs were grouped using DBSCAN, and TCRdist sequence similarity was added for clustering within HLA-allele-positive subsets. Repertoires with fewer than 30,000 or more than 120,000 public chains, plus five repertoires with anomalous nucleotide sharing, were excluded from co-occurrence clustering. TCRdb's version of the immuneACCESS table is confined to in-frame rearrangements and falls short of the full clone set. An unresolved V gene accounts for under half of the shortfall where checked; the remainder is of unknown origin. V and J calls and clone size are those listed in that table; D and trimming were worked out from the DNA. For this sample the table gives 42,000 or so clones, of which roughly half were detected only once. 9.5% to 13% of the sample is taken by the ten largest.

The cohort consisted of 666 healthy bone marrow donors. At the time of sampling, every cohort member was nominally healthy, though immune exposures that went unrecorded were likely present. CMV serostatus was recorded as positive for around 300 and negative for about 50% of the roughly 700 cohort members, whereas no CMV serostatus was recorded for the donor in question. A peripheral blood sample was collected from each donor, and TCR beta sequencing was performed on peripheral blood mononuclear cells. The Qiagen DNeasy Blood Extraction Kit was used to extract genomic DNA from the blood cell samples. Turning to this clone: Its antigen is not yet known. There are no base qualities to consult, and no much larger clone falls within one base.

This TCR was recovered from a human donor in good health. The sample comprised PBMCs. The rearranged chain carries TRBV7-2 and TRBJ2-5; TRBD2 aligns with 8 central bases. Judging by the DNA end, TRBJ2-7 fits better; the J call may be wrong. At the DNA level, the sequence is TGTGCCAGCAGCTTGGCGGGGGGCTACGAGCAGTACTTC. Its product reads: CASSLAGGYEQYF.